This T cell receptor (beta chain) was sequenced during a study of beta chain features in type 1 diabetes. General study findings and limits: It was possible that PCR favored shorter templates, equally so in patients and controls. The study found moderately but significantly shorter TCRB CDR3s in all four CD4+ subsets of Type 1 diabetes patients.

Expressed TCRB transcripts got sequenced, as all isolated RNA was reverse transcribed. TCRdb's copy holds only in-frame clones and misses some; the assay was immunoSEQ multiplex PCR. The data show 200,000 to 250,000 clones, around 10% seen once. Donors underwent one heparinised blood draw, about 110 mL on average. In regard to this clone: Its antigen is as yet unknown.

Per the germline V gene, CDR1 is SGHAT and CDR2 is FQNNGV. V was trimmed by 4 bases and J by 4 bases, leaving 11 bases between them. This CDR3 has 14 residues. The material sequenced was naive CD4+ T cells from blood. The chain is built from TRBV11-2 and TRBJ2-1, with D possibly matching TRBD2 (6 bases). The clonotype originates from a woman aged 18-29 years in good health. The CDR3 bases are TGTGCCAGCAGCTCAGATAGCGGATACAATGAGCAGTTCTTC. This gives the protein CASSSDSGYNEQFF.